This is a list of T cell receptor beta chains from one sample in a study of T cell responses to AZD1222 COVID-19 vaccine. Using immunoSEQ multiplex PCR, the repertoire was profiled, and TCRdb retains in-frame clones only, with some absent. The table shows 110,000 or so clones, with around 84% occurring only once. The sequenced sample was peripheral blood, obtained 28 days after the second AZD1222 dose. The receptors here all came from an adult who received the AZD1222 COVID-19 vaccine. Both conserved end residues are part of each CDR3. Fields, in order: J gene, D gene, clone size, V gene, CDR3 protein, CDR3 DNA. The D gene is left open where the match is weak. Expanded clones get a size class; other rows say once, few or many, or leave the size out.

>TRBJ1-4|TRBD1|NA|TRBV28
CASSSAGQGDEKLFF
TGTGCCAGCAGTTCTGCGGGACAGGGAGACGAAAAACTGTTTTTT
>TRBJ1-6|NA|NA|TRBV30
CAWSISEYRPSPLHF
TGTGCCTGGAGTATCAGTGAGTACCGGCCTTCACCCCTCCACTTT
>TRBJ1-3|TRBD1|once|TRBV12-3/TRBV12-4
CASRGTAGNTIYF
TGTGCCAGCAGGGGGACAGCAGGAAACACCATATATTTT
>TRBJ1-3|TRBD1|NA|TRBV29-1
CSASTGQGSSGNTIYF
TGCAGCGCTAGTACGGGACAGGGGAGCTCTGGAAACACCATATATTTT
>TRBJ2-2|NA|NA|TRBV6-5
CASSYSDSPNTGELFF
TGTGCCAGCAGTTACTCGGACAGCCCGAACACCGGGGAGCTGTTTTTT
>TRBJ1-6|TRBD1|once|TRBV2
CASSGETGGNSPLHF
TGTGCCAGCAGCGGCGAGACAGGGGGCAATTCACCCCTCCACTTT
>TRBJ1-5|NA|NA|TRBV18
CASSTGAPSSNQPQHF
TGTGCCAGCTCGACGGGGGCGCCCAGTAGCAATCAGCCCCAGCATTTT
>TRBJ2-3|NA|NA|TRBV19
CASSIDFRGLRSSNTQYF
TGTGCCAGTAGTATAGACTTTAGGGGACTCCGCAGTTCCAATACGCAGTATTTT
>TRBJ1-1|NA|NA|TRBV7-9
CASSLSGVNTEAFF
TGTGCCAGCAGCTTATCCGGGGTGAACACTGAAGCTTTCTTT
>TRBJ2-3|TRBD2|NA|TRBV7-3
CASSLGLAPDTQYF
TGTGCCAGCAGCTTAGGACTAGCGCCCGATACGCAGTATTTT
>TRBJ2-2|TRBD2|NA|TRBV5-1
CASGPTSGSLYTGELFF
TGCGCCAGCGGGCCTACTAGCGGGAGTCTGTACACCGGGGAGCTGTTTTTT
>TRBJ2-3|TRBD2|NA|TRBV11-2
CASSPVGGTKDTQYF
TGTGCCAGCAGCCCGGTGGGGGGGACGAAAGATACGCAGTATTTT
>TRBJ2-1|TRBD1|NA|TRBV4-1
CASSQDLRDRHNEQFF
TGCGCCAGCAGCCAAGATCTCCGGGACAGGCACAATGAGCAGTTCTTC
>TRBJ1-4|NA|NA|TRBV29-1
CSVGGVEEKLFF
TGCAGCGTTGGAGGGGTAGAGGAAAAACTGTTTTTT
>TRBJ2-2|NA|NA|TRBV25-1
CASSKDLAPGELFF
TGTGCCAGCAGTAAAGACCTTGCCCCCGGGGAGCTGTTTTTT
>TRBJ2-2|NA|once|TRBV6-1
CASSEVVKNTGELFF
TGTGCCAGCAGTGAAGTGGTTAAGAACACCGGGGAGCTGTTTTTT
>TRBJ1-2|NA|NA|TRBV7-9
CASSRDGDYGYTF
TGTGCCAGCAGCCGGGACGGGGACTATGGCTACACCTTC
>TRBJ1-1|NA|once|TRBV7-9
CASSLDTTEAFF
TGTGCCAGCAGCCTCGACACCACTGAAGCTTTCTTT
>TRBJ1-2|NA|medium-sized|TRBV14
CASSDNPTGFMGYTF
TGTGCCAGCAGCGATAACCCGACAGGATTCATGGGCTACACCTTC
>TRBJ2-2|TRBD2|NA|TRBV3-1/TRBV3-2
CASSQKRYGTSGGPYYTGELFF
TGTGCCAGCAGCCAGAAAAGATACGGGACTAGCGGGGGGCCTTATTACACCGGGGAGCTGTTTTTT
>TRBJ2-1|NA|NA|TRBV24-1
CATSDPQDSSYNEQFF
TGTGCCACCAGTGACCCACAGGACAGCTCCTACAATGAGCAGTTCTTC
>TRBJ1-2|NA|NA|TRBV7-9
CASSSATKEQRCTF
TGTGCCAGCAGCAGCGCGACGAAAGAGCAAAGGTGCACCTTC
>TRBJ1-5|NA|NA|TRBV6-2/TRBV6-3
CASSSELNQPQHF
TGTGCCAGCAGCTCAGAACTCAATCAGCCCCAGCATTTT
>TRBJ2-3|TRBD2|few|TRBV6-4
CASSDTSGGADTQYF
TGTGCCAGCAGTGACACTAGCGGGGGGGCAGATACGCAGTATTTT
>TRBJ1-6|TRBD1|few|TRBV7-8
CASTFRPQGDNSPLHF
TGTGCCAGCACCTTCAGGCCACAGGGGGATAATTCACCCCTCCACTTT
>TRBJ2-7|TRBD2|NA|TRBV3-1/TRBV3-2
CASSPATSGSYYEQYF
TGTGCCAGCAGCCCAGCAACTAGCGGGAGCTACTACGAGCAGTACTTC
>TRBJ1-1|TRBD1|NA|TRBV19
CASRLGTAFTEAFF
TGTGCCAGTAGATTAGGGACAGCTTTCACTGAAGCTTTCTTT
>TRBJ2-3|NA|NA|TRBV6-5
CASRQYKASTDTQYF
TGTGCCAGCAGGCAGTACAAAGCTAGCACAGATACGCAGTATTTT
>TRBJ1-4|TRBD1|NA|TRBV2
CASSPTGVREKLFF
TGTGCCAGCAGTCCGACAGGGGTGAGGGAAAAACTGTTTTTT
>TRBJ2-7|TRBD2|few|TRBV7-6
CASSHGGGAYEQYF
TGTGCCAGCAGCCACGGGGGAGGGGCCTACGAGCAGTACTTC
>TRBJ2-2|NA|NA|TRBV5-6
CASTLGQFTGELFF
TGTGCCAGCACCCTAGGACAGTTCACCGGGGAGCTGTTTTTT
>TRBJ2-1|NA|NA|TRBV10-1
CASRNPPVAVWRNEQFF
TGCGCCAGCAGAAACCCCCCTGTGGCTGTATGGAGAAATGAGCAGTTCTTC
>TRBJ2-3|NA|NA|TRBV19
CASSMVLSTDTQYF
TGTGCCAGTAGTATGGTCCTGAGCACAGATACGCAGTATTTT
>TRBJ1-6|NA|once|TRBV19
CASSGANNSPLHF
TGTGCCAGTAGTGGGGCAAATAATTCACCCCTCCACTTT
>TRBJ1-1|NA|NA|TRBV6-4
CASSARPENTEAFF
TGTGCCAGCAGTGCCCGACCGGAGAACACTGAAGCTTTCTTT
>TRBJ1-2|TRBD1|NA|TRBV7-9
CASSPARGQGGYGYTF
TGTGCCAGCAGCCCTGCGCGTGGGCAGGGGGGGTATGGCTACACCTTC
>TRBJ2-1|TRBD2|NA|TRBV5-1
CASSVPGLARNEQFF
TGCGCCAGCAGCGTACCGGGACTAGCAAGGAATGAGCAGTTCTTC
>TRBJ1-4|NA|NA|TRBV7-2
CASKKTVGENEKLFF
TGTGCCAGCAAAAAGACGGTTGGGGAAAATGAAAAACTGTTTTTT
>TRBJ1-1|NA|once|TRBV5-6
CASSLASRFEAFF
TGTGCCAGCAGCTTGGCTAGCCGGTTTGAAGCTTTCTTT
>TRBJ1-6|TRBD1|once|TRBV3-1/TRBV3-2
CASSQRQDRGYSPLHF
TGTGCCAGCAGCCAACGTCAGGACAGGGGATATTCACCCCTCCACTTT
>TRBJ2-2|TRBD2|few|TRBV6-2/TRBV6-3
CASSYGGGYTGELFF
TGTGCCAGCAGTTACGGCGGGGGGTATACCGGGGAGCTGTTTTTT
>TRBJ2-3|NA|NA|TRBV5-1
CASSVGGIDTQYF
TGCGCCAGCAGCGTTGGTGGAATAGATACGCAGTATTTT
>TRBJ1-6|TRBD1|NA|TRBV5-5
CASSLSRTGVSPLHF
TGTGCCAGCAGCTTGTCGAGGACAGGGGTTTCACCCCTCCACTTT
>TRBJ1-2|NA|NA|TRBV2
CASSEQWQGSYTF
TGTGCCAGCAGTGAACAGTGGCAGGGTAGCTACACCTTC
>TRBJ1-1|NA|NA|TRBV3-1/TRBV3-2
CASSQSGRNTEAFF
TGTGCCAGCAGCCAATCAGGGAGGAACACTGAAGCTTTCTTT
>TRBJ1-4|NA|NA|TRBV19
CASTPAGYSEKLFF
TGTGCCAGTACCCCCGCGGGGTATAGTGAAAAACTGTTTTTT
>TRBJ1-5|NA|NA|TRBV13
CASSARGGNQPQHF
TGTGCCAGCAGCGCCCGGGGAGGCAATCAGCCCCAGCATTTT
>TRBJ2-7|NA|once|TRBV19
CASSMRGIYEQYF
TGTGCCAGTAGTATGAGGGGGATCTACGAGCAGTACTTC